What follows are 12 T cell receptor beta chains derived from one specimen sequenced in a study of blood T cell repertoires in COVID-19. The table came from immunoSEQ multiplex PCR; TCRdb's copy has only in-frame clones and leaves some out. The top ten hold roughly 4.9% of the sample, which has approximately 230,000 clones, roughly 82% seen once. The sample taken for sequencing was peripheral blood. The receptor source for this set is an elderly woman with active or convalescent COVID-19.

This clone has just a few counts. The chain uses TRBV2 and TRBJ1-2; D ambiguous. This CDR3 contains 11 residues. Trimming left V 8 bases short and J 4 bases short, with 8 bases between. The V gene's germline CDR1 is SNHLY and CDR2 FYNNEI. The CDR3 is CASHAGYGYTF. The CDR3 DNA is TGTGCCAGCCATGCGGGCTATGGCTACACCTTC.

CDR3 protein: CASSPTKGVTNTGELFF. DNA of the CDR3: TGTGCCAGCAGTCCCACTAAGGGAGTTACGAACACCGGGGAGCTGTTTTTT. The gene calls are TRBV3-1 (or the pseudogene TRBV3-2) and TRBJ2-2, with D possibly TRBD2 on 5 matching bases. CDR3 length equals 17 residues. The V gene lost 6 bases and the J gene lost 0 bases, with 17 bases spanning the gap. CDR1 LGHDT and CDR2 YNNKEL come from the germline V gene (reference sequence).

Only one count was recorded for this clone. V usage is TRBV28 and J usage is TRBJ1-5; tentative D call: TRBD1 (5 bases). The CDR3 is 13 residues long. CDR1 and CDR2 (germline): MDHEN, SYDVKM. V gave up 4 bases and J gave up 6 bases, with 10 bases separating them. CDR3 sequence reads: CASSSPGGQPQHF. The CDR3, as DNA: TGTGCCAGCAGTTCGCCCGGGGGTCAGCCCCAGCATTTT.

This clone was seen only once. The same CDR3 arises from other DNA sequences in this sample as well. The gene calls are TRBV5-1 and TRBJ1-1; D remains unclear. Per the germline V gene, CDR1 is SGHRS and CDR2 is YFSETQ. This CDR3 is built from 14 residues. V was shortened by 0 bases and J by 1 base, with 7 bases between the two germline ends. CDR3 amino acids: CASSLGQANTEAFF. CDR3 in DNA: TGCGCCAGCAGCTTGGGTCAGGCGAACACTGAAGCTTTCTTT.

The CDR3 spells CASSLGGQPTDTQYF. In nucleotides, the CDR3 is TGCGCCAGCAGCTTGGGCGGACAGCCAACAGATACGCAGTATTTT. The chain recombines TRBV5-1 with TRBJ2-3; possible D gene TRBD1, 6 bases. The CDR3 covers 15 residues. CDR1 and CDR2 from the germline V gene are SGHRS and YFSETQ. The germline V and J ends were trimmed by 0 bases and 3 bases, with 11 bases remaining between them.

The chain is built from TRBV5-1 and TRBJ1-1, with D possibly matching TRBD1 (6 bases). Germline CDR1 SGHRS, CDR2 YFSETQ. The V end lost 3 bases, the J end lost 2 bases, and 14 bases lay between the germline ends. The CDR3 contains 15 residues. The CDR3 here is CASSYKRGGNTEAFF. Here the CDR3 DNA reads TGCGCCAGCAGCTACAAAAGGGGGGGTAACACTGAAGCTTTCTTT.

V gene TRBV20-1 combines with J gene TRBJ1-1; D remains unclear. This CDR3 has 11 residues. Germline CDR1 DFQATT, CDR2 SNEGSKA (reference sequence). V gave up 5 bases and J gave up 3 bases, with 7 bases separating them. Here the CDR3 DNA reads TGCAGTGCTCGCCGGGACACTGAAGCTTTCTTT. This sequence encodes CSARRDTEAFF.

CDR3: CASSPPGTGWYITF. In DNA, the CDR3 is TGTGCCAGCAGCCCACCCGGGACAGGGTGGTATATCACCTTC. V usage is TRBV7-9 and J usage is TRBJ1-2; 9 bases fit TRBD1. Trimming at V came to 5 bases and at J to 13 bases, leaving 14 bases not matched to a gene. Germline loops: CDR1 SEHNR, CDR2 FQNEAQ (reference sequence). There are 14 residues in the CDR3.

J is TRBJ2-3 and V is TRBV28; D is perhaps TRBD2 (5 bases). The CDR3 consists of 13 residues. Trimming took 8 bases from V and 2 from J, leaving 11 bases between them. CDR1 is MDHEN, CDR2 SYDVKM, per germline. This CDR3 is CASLAYDTDTQYF. The CDR3 nucleotides are TGTGCCAGCCTAGCATATGACACAGATACGCAGTATTTT.

This chain connects TRBV19 to TRBJ2-5, with unresolved D. V lost 5 bases, J lost 1 base, and 8 bases lay in between. The CDR3 has 13 amino acids. Germline assignment: CDR1 LNHDA and CDR2 SQIVND (reference sequence). Here the CDR3 reads CASSWASQETQYF. As DNA, the CDR3 is TGTGCCAGTAGTTGGGCCAGCCAAGAGACCCAGTACTTC.

This rearrangement joins TRBV7-9 to TRBJ1-5; the D is unclear. V was trimmed by 1 base and J by 5 bases, leaving 9 bases between them. Germline CDR1 reads SEHNR; CDR2 reads FQNEAQ (reference sequence). The CDR3 is made up of 14 amino acids. CDR3 protein: CASSLDAHYQPQHF. The CDR3 nucleotides read TGTGCCAGCAGCTTAGACGCCCACTATCAGCCCCAGCATTTT.

The J gene is TRBJ1-1, the V gene TRBV11-2; tentative D call: TRBD1 (5 bases). V lost 1 base, J lost 5 bases, and 11 bases lay in between. Germline CDR1 is SGHAT and CDR2 is FQNNGV. CDR3 length equals 14 residues. The CDR3 DNA reads as TGTGCCAGCAGCTTAGCGGGGGGGACGACTGAAGCTTTCTTT. The encoded protein is CASSLAGGTTEAFF.